At least ten counts were recorded for the clone carrying this T cell receptor (beta chain). Its matching antigen is unknown. Axillary draining lymph nodes of breast cancer patients supplied the node samples. The sample belongs to a study of breast tumors, draining lymph nodes, adjacent tissues. Study results and limitations: Findings are consistent with lymph node origin and intratumoral expansion of most tumor T cells. Tumor repertoires ranked between lymph nodes and nontumor tissue in diversity, with V and J gene preferences. Luminal-like breast cancer showed significantly higher tumor–nontumor repertoire similarity than basal-like.

TCRdb itself ran the multiplex PCR reads through MiXCR, one entry per CDR3 protein. This sample has roughly 220,000 distinct CDR3 sequences, with roughly a third found just once. The germline gives CDR1 DFQATT, CDR2 SNEGSKA (reference sequence). The CDR3 consists of 12 residues. V lost 4 bases and J 7 bases, leaving 11 bases between the germline ends. The sequencing sample was made of axillary lymph node tissue. This clonotype originated in a female donor with breast cancer. Some clones in this sample may be carry-over from other donors' samples. The chain couples TRBV20-1 to TRBJ2-1; TRBD2 might be the D (5 bases). CDR3 residues: CSAIWTDNEQFF. The CDR3 nucleotides are TGCAGTGCTATCTGGACTGATAATGAGCAGTTCTTC.